This TCR beta chain was identified during a study of blood T cell repertoires in COVID-19. Germline CDR1 reads GTSNPN; CDR2 reads SVGIG (reference sequence). V gave up 5 bases and J gave up 3 bases, with 17 bases separating them. The CDR3 runs 14 residues. TCRdb's copy holds only in-frame clones and misses some; the assay was immunoSEQ multiplex PCR. The table lists around 260,000 clones, around four fifths of them singletons. The TCR comes from a man in his sixties who had recovered from COVID-19. The genes are TRBV30 and TRBJ2-7, with D perhaps matching TRBD1 (7 bases). The specimen was peripheral blood. In DNA form, the CDR3 reads TGTGCCTGGGCGGGACAGAACCTTGTCTACGAGCAGTACTTC. The encoded protein is CAWAGQNLVYEQYF.